This T cell receptor (beta chain) derives from a study of T-cell memory formation after mild COVID-19 (dated by TCRdb to the early 2020s). Regarding the complete study: TCR sequence clusters from the two donors were found to be largely donor specific. Longitudinal TCRalpha and TCRbeta repertoire sequencing tracked T-cell clones expanding and contracting after mild COVID-19 in a couple of donors. The cohort comprised two young, previously healthy adult volunteers, one female and one male. On the study overall, not on this receptor specifically: Balanced CD4/CD8 phenotypes were observed for clones contracting from day 15 to 85, whereas a bias towards CD4+ was observed for a second wave of clones expanding from day 15 to 37. Whether the second-wave clones peaking on day 37 were SARS-CoV-2 specific was not confirmed. Only two mild cases were covered in the study, and larger cohorts including severe cases with pre-infection samples were considered necessary. Contracting CD4+ clones were found mainly in CM and EM memory subsets, while CD8+ clones were enriched in EMRA. Some responding clones were found in pre-infection memory, which suggests that pre-existing cross-reactive memory T cells took part in the SARS-CoV-2 response.

Sequencing took place on an Illumina NovaSeq 6000. TCRalpha and TCRbeta cDNA libraries were built by 5'RACE with constant-segment primers, adding sample barcodes and unique molecular identifiers. Trizol reagent was used to extract RNA from every sample. Amplification of the libraries took two PCR steps, and the second step added a second sample barcode plus Illumina TruSeq adapters. The libraries were sequenced on an Illumina NovaSeq using 2 x 150 bp paired-end reads. In the source study's methods: Reads were demultiplexed and collapsed into UMI-guided consensus sequences with migec v1.2.7. Using mixcr v2.1.11, UMI consensuses were aligned to TRA and TRB V and J templates and then assembled into clonotypes. A clonotype was counted as expanded or contracted only when both edgeR and NoisET called the clonotype significant, with the noise models trained on biological replicates. For edgeR calls, a false discovery rate-adjusted p below 0.01 and a log2 fold-change threshold of 1 were applied. As an exploratory analysis of dynamics, PCA with hierarchical clustering was applied to max-normalized trajectories of the 1000 most abundant clonotypes. Each responding clone was given a CD4 or CD8 phenotype based on the CD4+ and CD8+ repertoires, which had been sequenced separately. TCRdb reworked the public reads: Q25 trimming with fastp, MiXCR clone assembly, productive beta chains retained. Merged by CDR3 protein, the rows form single entries marked with the most common genes and DNA. The V and J calls and clone size are TCRdb's, not the authors'. This sample lists about half a million distinct CDR3 sequences; 18% were detected once. Around 12% of the sample goes to the ten largest clones.

PBMCs were isolated by Ficoll-Paque density gradient centrifugation. There are 13 amino acids in the CDR3, from cysteine to phenylalanine inclusive. Of all the DNA, just the CDR3 is kept, 39 bases in frame from base 1. V and J lose 8 bases and 4 bases, and a span of 14 bases separates them. This clonotype has more than one count but fewer than ten. The antigen it recognizes is unknown. Base qualities are not at hand, and no much larger clone is one base apart. The chain couples TRBV12-3 or TRBV12-4 to TRBJ1-2, with a weak D call of TRBD1 (5 bases match). Sample: PBMCs or a T cell subset sorted from them (not recorded which). The sequence came from an adult woman who had mild COVID-19 (a few samples of this study predate the infection). The sample titles of this study are shuffled in the database, so cell type and time point are left out; the donor was told from shared clones. Here is the DNA: TGTGCCAGCGCCCTCAGGGTAGGCTATGGCTACACCTTC. Protein translation: CASALRVGYGYTF.